A single sample gave rise to the 20 T cell receptor beta chains below, sequenced in a study of blood T cell repertoires in COVID-19 (dated by TCRdb to the early 2020s). The library was made by the immunoSEQ multiplex PCR assay. Not all clones reach the TCRdb copy of this immuneACCESS table, which keeps in-frame sequences only. Checked studies attribute under half of the gap to unresolved V genes and leave the rest unexplained. The sample table contains approximately 170,000 clones; only one count was recorded for 70% to 85% of them. Of the sample, about 6.9% falls within the top ten clones. Sample: peripheral blood. Every receptor here comes from a man older than 75 with COVID-19, enrolled during active disease.

This chain connects TRBV6-5 to TRBJ2-5; the D is unclear. CDR1 is MNHEY and CDR2 is SVGAGI in the germline V gene. The CDR3 contains 16 residues. The V end lost 0 bases, the J end lost 1 base, and 12 bases lay between the germline ends. The CDR3 protein is CASSYSRSLGQETQYF. Written as DNA, the CDR3 is TGTGCCAGCAGTTACTCGAGATCTCTCGGCCAAGAGACCCAGTACTTC.

The CDR3 DNA reads TGCGCCAGCCGTAGTAGCGAGAACACAGATACGCAGTATTTT. It translates to CASRSSENTDTQYF. The chain is built from TRBV5-1 and TRBJ2-3, with a tentative D call TRBD2 (5 bases). The germline CDR1 and CDR2 sequences are SGHRS and YFSETQ. This CDR3 region has 14 residues. V dropped 7 bases and J dropped 2 bases, with 14 bases sitting between them.

The J gene is TRBJ1-5, the V gene TRBV5-1; 7 bases agree with TRBD1. V lost 0 bases to trimming and J lost 4 bases; unmatched junction nucleotides: 4. Germline V gene data show CDR1 as SGHRS and CDR2 as YFSETQ. This CDR3 has 15 residues. The CDR3 protein is CASSLDRGRNQPQHF. CDR3 bases: TGCGCCAGCAGCTTGGACAGGGGACGGAATCAGCCCCAGCATTTT.

The rearrangement uses TRBV18 and TRBJ1-1, with a weak D call TRBD1 (6 bases). The CDR3 totals 14 residues. The V gene lost 4 bases and the J gene lost 0 bases, with 9 bases spanning the gap. Per germline, CDR1 KGHSH and CDR2 LQKENI. The CDR3: CASSRQVMNTEAFF. The CDR3 coding sequence is TGTGCCAGCTCACGACAGGTCATGAACACTGAAGCTTTCTTT.

The genes are TRBV7-9 and TRBJ1-1; D not certain. Germline CDR1 and CDR2: SEHNR and FQNEAQ (reference sequence). The V end was cut by 1 base, the J end by 1 base, with 10 bases between. The CDR3 has 15 amino acids. The CDR3 protein is CASSLGSGRNTEAFF. CDR3 nucleotides: TGTGCCAGCAGCTTAGGAAGCGGCAGGAACACTGAAGCTTTCTTT.

The gene calls are TRBV3-1 (or the pseudogene TRBV3-2) and TRBJ2-3; no clear D. V was cut by 5 bases and J by 2 bases, with 8 bases left in between. CDR1 and CDR2 (germline): LGHDT, YNNKEL (reference sequence). CDR3 length equals 13 residues. The CDR3: CASSNEATDTQYF. The CDR3 DNA sequence: TGTGCCAGCAGCAACGAAGCCACAGATACGCAGTATTTT.

The V call is TRBV29-1, the J call TRBJ1-1; D is unclear. This CDR3 comprises 16 residues. Trimming removed 6 bases from V and 0 bases from J, with 20 bases in between. CDR1 SQVTM and CDR2 ANQGSEA come from the germline V gene. The CDR3 protein is CSVRVQGLNMNTEAFF. CDR3 DNA sequence: TGCAGCGTGAGGGTGCAAGGACTAAACATGAACACTGAAGCTTTCTTT.

CDR3 coding DNA: TGTGCCGTCCAGGGGGGAGATAGGGATACGCAGTATTTT. It encodes CAVQGGDRDTQYF. The chain has TRBV28 and TRBJ2-3; possibly TRBD1 for D (7 bases). The CDR3 has 13 amino acids. Per the germline V gene, CDR1 is MDHEN and CDR2 is SYDVKM. Between the trimmed V and J ends, which lost 11 bases and 6 bases, there was a span of 18 bases.

This chain connects TRBV5-1 to TRBJ1-2; unclear D gene. Trimming shortened V by 0 bases and J by 5 bases, and 5 bases separated the two germline ends. CDR1 and CDR2 (germline): SGHRS, YFSETQ. This CDR3 is built from 12 residues. The CDR3: CASSLDQYGYTF. The DNA of the CDR3 is TGCGCCAGCAGCTTGGACCAGTATGGCTACACCTTC.

The chain couples TRBV5-1 to TRBJ1-1, with TRBD1 matching 8 bases. CDR3 length: 14 amino acids. Germline V lookup: CDR1 SGHRS, CDR2 YFSETQ. V gave up 9 bases and J gave up 1 base; unmatched junction bases: 8. The CDR3 DNA is TGCGCCACCAAGAATACAGGGGGGAACACTGAAGCTTTCTTT. Its translation is CATKNTGGNTEAFF.

CDR3 bases: TGTGCCAGCAGCCCCTTGGGAAACACCATATATTTT. It is translated as CASSPLGNTIYF. V and J are TRBV3-1 (or the pseudogene TRBV3-2) and TRBJ1-3; D call uncertain. The V and J ends lost 4 bases and 4 bases respectively, with 5 bases between them. Germline CDR1 and CDR2: LGHDT and YNNKEL (reference sequence). The CDR3 is 12 residues long.

This chain joins TRBV29-1 and TRBJ1-1; no firm D call. The V gene lost 6 bases and the J gene lost 11 bases, with 16 bases spanning the gap. Germline CDR1 reads SQVTM; CDR2 reads ANQGSEA. This CDR3 region has 11 residues. CDR3 DNA: TGCAGCGTGGGTACGAGGGAACGGGCTTTCTTT. Translated, it gives CSVGTRERAFF.

This chain connects TRBV7-2 to TRBJ1-2, with TRBD1 matching 9 bases. The germline gives CDR1 SGHTA, CDR2 FQGNSA. V gave up 1 base and J gave up 6 bases; unmatched junction bases: 3. The CDR3 has 14 residues. For the CDR3, the DNA is TGTGCCAGCAGCTTAGACAGGGGGCGCGATGGCTACACCTTC. This sequence encodes CASSLDRGRDGYTF.

The chain combines TRBV19 with TRBJ2-3; D is perhaps TRBD2 (6 bases). Germline V gene data show CDR1 as LNHDA and CDR2 as SQIVND (reference sequence). Trimming left V 3 bases short and J 4 bases short, with 11 bases between. This CDR3 is built from 14 residues. CDR3 loop: CASSISGTPDTQYF. CDR3 sequence (DNA): TGTGCCAGTAGTATCTCAGGGACTCCAGATACGCAGTATTTT.

This clone was recorded once. This chain connects TRBV6-2 or TRBV6-3 to TRBJ1-1; tentative D call: TRBD1 (5 bases). Germline CDR1 MNHEY, CDR2 SVGEGT. This CDR3 comprises 15 residues. Trimming took 3 bases from V and 0 from J, leaving 11 bases between them. CDR3 amino acids: CASSYAGPVNTEAFF. For the CDR3, the DNA is TGTGCCAGCAGTTATGCAGGGCCCGTGAACACTGAAGCTTTCTTT.

CDR3: CASNDRAAEAFF. The CDR3, as DNA: TGTGCCAGCAACGACAGGGCGGCTGAAGCTTTCTTT. The J gene is TRBJ1-1, the V gene TRBV19, with TRBD1 matching 7 bases. This CDR3 spans 12 amino acids. V shed 9 bases and J 6 bases; nucleotides not matched to a gene: 7. Germline lookup yields CDR1 LNHDA and CDR2 SQIVND (reference sequence).

Only one count was recorded for this clone. In DNA form, the CDR3 reads TGTGCCAGCAGCCAAGAGATCGGCAGGGCGAATGGCTACACCTTC. Protein product: CASSQEIGRANGYTF. V is TRBV4-2 and J is TRBJ1-2; maybe TRBD1 (5 bases). V lost 0 bases, J lost 6 bases, and 14 bases lay in between. Germline lookup yields CDR1 LGHNA and CDR2 YNFKEQ. The CDR3 is 15 residues long.

The V call is TRBV6-1, the J call TRBJ2-1; the D gene is possibly TRBD2 (6 bases). CDR3 length: 15 amino acids. Trimming stripped 3 bases from V and 9 bases from J, with 18 bases between. The germline CDR1 and CDR2 sequences are MNHNS and SASEGT. The CDR3 coding sequence is TGTGCCAGCAGTGATGTGATGGGGGGTCAGTCTGAGCAGTTCTTC. Translating it yields CASSDVMGGQSEQFF.

The J gene is TRBJ2-6, the V gene TRBV7-9; the match to TRBD1 covers 8 bases. Germline V gives CDR1 SEHNR, CDR2 FQNEAQ (reference sequence). The CDR3 runs 17 residues. Trimming cost V 5 bases and J 2 bases; bases outside gene matches: 8. CDR3 in amino acids: CASSAGGALAGANVLTF. Here the CDR3 DNA reads TGTGCCAGCAGCGCAGGGGGCGCATTGGCTGGGGCCAACGTCCTGACTTTC.

Details on this clone: Other nucleotide sequences from this sample produce the same CDR3. The chain employs TRBV5-1 and TRBJ1-4; D ambiguous. The V and J ends lost 5 bases and 5 bases respectively, with 10 bases between them. Germline V lookup: CDR1 SGHRS, CDR2 YFSETQ. The CDR3 is 13 amino acids. CDR3 protein: CASRTGINEKLFF. In DNA, the CDR3 is TGCGCCAGCAGGACCGGGATAAATGAAAAACTGTTTTTT. Filled out from reference TRBV5-1 and TRBJ1-4, the complete variable domain reads KAGVTQTPRYLIKTRGQQVTLSCSPISGHRSVSWYQQTPGQGLQFLFEYFSETQRNKGNFPGRFSGRQFSNSRSEMNVSTLELGDSALYLCASRTGINEKLFFGSGTQLSVL.